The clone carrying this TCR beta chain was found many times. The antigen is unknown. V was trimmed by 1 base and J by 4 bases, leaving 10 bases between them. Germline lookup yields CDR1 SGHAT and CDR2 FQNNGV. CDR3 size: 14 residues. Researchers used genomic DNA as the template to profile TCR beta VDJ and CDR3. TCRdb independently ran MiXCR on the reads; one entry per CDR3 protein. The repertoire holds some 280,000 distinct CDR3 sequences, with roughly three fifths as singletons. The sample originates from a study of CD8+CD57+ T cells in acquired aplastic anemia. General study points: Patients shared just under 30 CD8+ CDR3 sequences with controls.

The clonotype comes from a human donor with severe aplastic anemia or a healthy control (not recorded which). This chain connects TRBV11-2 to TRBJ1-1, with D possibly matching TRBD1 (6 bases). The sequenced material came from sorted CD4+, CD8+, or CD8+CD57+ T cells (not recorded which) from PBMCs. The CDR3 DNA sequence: TGTGCCAGCAGCTTAGTAGGGGGAGGCACTGAAGCTTTCTTT. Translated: CASSLVGGGTEAFF.